This T cell receptor (beta chain) was obtained from a study of T cells expressing NK-cell markers. Overall study context: Sorted CD3+CD56+NKG2C+, CD3+CD56+NKG2C- and CD3+CD56-NKG2C+ T cells supplied TCR beta repertoires. Most of the eight sequenced donors tested HCMV-seropositive; one tested seronegative. Study results and limitations: In several donors, dominant CD3+CD56+NKG2C+ clones formed about 1.0-8% of CD8+ cells.

Germline CDR1 is WNHNN and CDR2 is SYGVQD (reference sequence). The CDR3 sequence is 14 residues long. Note on this clonotype: The antigen is unknown.

5'RACE template switching with UMIs generated TCR beta cDNA. One entry per CDR3 protein, without DNA, is what TCRdb gives after re-calling the 5' RACE reads. The sample data list about 460,000 distinct CDR3 sequences. The sequenced sample was blood T cells: a sorted CD56 or NKG2C T cell subset, CD4+ or CD8+ T cells, or bulk PBMC T cells (not recorded which). The sequence was obtained from a woman aged 45-60 years in good health. The V call is TRBV10-1, the J call TRBJ2-7; the D call from TCRdb, TRBD1, cannot be confirmed without DNA. CDR3 protein: CASSEIAGNREQYF.